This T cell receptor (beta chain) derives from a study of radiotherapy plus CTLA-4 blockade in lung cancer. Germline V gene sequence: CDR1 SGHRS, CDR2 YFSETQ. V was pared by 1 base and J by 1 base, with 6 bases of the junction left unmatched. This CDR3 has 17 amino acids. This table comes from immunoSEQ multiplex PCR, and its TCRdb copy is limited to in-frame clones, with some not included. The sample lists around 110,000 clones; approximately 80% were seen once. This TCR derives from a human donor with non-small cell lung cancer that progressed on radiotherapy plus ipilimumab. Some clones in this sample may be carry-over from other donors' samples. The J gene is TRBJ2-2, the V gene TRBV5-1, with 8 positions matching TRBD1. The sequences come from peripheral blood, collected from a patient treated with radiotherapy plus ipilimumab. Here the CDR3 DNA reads TGCGCCAGCAGCTTGCGGCAGGGGGCTATGAACACCGGGGAGCTGTTTTTT. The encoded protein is CASSLRQGAMNTGELFF. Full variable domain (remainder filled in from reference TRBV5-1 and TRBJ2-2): KAGVTQTPRYLIKTRGQQVTLSCSPISGHRSVSWYQQTPGQGLQFLFEYFSETQRNKGNFPGRFSGRQFSNSRSEMNVSTLELGDSALYLCASSLRQGAMNTGELFFGEGSRLTVL.